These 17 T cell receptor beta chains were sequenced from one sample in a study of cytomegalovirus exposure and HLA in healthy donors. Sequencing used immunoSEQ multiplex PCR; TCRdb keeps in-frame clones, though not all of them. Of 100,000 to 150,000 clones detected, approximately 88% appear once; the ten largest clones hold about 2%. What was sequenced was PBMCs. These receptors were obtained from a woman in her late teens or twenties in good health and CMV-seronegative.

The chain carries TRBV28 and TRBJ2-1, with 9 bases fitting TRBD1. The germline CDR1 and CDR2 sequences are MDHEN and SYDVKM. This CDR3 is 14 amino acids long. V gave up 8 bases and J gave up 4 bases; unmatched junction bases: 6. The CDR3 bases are TGTGCCAGCCATCCGGGACAGGGTTACAATGAGCAGTTCTTC. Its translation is CASHPGQGYNEQFF.

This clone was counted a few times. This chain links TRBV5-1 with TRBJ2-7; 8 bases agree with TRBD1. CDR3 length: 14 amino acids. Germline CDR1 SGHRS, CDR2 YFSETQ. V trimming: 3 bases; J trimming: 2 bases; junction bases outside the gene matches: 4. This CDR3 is CASSSRTGPYEQYF. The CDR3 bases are TGCGCCAGCAGCTCCAGGACAGGGCCCTACGAGCAGTACTTC.

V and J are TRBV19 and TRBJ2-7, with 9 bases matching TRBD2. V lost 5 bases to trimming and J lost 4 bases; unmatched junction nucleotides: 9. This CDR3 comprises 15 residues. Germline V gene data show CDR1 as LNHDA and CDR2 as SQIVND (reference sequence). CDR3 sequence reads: CASSLSGGSPYEQYF. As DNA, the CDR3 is TGTGCCAGTAGTCTTAGCGGGGGTTCGCCGTACGAGCAGTACTTC. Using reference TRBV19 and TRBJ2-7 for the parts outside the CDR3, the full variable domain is DGGITQSPKYLFRKEGQNVTLSCEQNLNHDAMYWYRQDPGQGLRLIYYSQIVNDFQKGDIAEGYSVSREKKESFPLTVTSAQKNPTAFYLCASSLSGGSPYEQYFGPGTRLTVT.

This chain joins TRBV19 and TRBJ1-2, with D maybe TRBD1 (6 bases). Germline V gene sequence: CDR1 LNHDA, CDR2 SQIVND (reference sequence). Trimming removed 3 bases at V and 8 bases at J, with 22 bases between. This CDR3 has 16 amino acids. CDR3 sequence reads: CASSITGTKGRNGYTF. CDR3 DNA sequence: TGTGCCAGTAGTATTACCGGGACAAAGGGCCGAAACGGCTACACCTTC.

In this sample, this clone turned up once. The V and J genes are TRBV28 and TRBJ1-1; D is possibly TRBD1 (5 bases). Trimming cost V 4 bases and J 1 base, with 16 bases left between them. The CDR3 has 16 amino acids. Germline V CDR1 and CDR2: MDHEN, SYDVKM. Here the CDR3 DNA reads TGTGCCAGCAGTTCCCCAGCGGGGGGAGAGAACACTGAAGCTTTCTTT. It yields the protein CASSSPAGGENTEAFF.

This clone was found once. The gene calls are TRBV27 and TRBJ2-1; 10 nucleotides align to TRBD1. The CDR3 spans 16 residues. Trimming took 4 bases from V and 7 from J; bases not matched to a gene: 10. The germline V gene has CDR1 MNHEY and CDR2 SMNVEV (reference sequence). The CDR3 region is CASSSLTGGLENEQFF. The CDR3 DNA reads TGTGCCAGCAGTTCGTTGACAGGGGGCCTCGAGAATGAGCAGTTCTTC.

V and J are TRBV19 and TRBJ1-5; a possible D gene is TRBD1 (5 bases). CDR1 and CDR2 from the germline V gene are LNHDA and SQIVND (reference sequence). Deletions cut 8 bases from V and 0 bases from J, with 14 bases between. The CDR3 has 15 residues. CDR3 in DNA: TGTGCCAGTCGATGGGGGGAATATAGCAATCAGCCCCAGCATTTT. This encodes CASRWGEYSNQPQHF.

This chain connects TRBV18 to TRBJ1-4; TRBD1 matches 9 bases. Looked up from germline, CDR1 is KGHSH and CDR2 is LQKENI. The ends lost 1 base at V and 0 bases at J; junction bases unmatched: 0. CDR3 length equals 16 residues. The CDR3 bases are TGTGCCAGCTCACCACGACAGGGGGCAACTAATGAAAAACTGTTTTTT. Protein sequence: CASSPRQGATNEKLFF.

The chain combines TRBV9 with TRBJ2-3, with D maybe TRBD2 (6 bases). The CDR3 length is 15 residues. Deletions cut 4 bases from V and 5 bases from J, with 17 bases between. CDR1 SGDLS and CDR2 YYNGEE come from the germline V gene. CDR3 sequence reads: CASSSGGRIGDTQYF. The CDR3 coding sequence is TGTGCCAGCAGCTCCGGAGGGCGAATTGGAGATACGCAGTATTTT.

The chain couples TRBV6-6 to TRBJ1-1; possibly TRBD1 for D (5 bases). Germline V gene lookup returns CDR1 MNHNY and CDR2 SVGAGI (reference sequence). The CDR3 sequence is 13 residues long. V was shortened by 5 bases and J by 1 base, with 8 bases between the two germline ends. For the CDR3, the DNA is TGTGCCAGCAGTCGTCAGGGGAACACTGAAGCTTTCTTT. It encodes CASSRQGNTEAFF.

This CDR3 reads CASSPLDMAGNTIYF. The CDR3 nucleotides read TGTGCCAGCAGCCCACTGGACATGGCGGGAAACACCATATATTTT. The genes are TRBV11-2 and TRBJ1-3, with D perhaps TRBD1 (5 bases). The V end lost 5 bases, the J end lost 4 bases, and 15 bases lay between the germline ends. Germline V gene data show CDR1 as SGHAT and CDR2 as FQNNGV. This CDR3 region has 15 residues.

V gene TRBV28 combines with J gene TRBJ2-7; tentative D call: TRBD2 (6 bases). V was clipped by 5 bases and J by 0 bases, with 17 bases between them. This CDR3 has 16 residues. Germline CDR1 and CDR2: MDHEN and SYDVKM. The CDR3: CASSAPVGGDSYEQYF. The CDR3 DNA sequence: TGTGCCAGCAGTGCCCCAGTCGGAGGGGACTCCTACGAGCAGTACTTC.

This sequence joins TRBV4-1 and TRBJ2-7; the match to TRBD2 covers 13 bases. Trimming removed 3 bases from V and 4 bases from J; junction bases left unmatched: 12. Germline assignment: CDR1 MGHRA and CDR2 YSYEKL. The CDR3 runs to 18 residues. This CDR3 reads CASSHIGRTSGSLYEQYF. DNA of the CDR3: TGCGCCAGCAGCCACATCGGTAGGACTAGCGGGAGTCTTTACGAGCAGTACTTC.

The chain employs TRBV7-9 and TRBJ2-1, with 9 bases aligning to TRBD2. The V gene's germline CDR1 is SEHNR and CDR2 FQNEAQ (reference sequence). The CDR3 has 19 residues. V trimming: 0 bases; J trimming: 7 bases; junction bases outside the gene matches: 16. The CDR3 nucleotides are TGTGCCAGCAGCTTAGCGTTAGGTTTCCTAGCGGGAAATCGAAATGAGCAGTTCTTC. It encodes CASSLALGFLAGNRNEQFF.

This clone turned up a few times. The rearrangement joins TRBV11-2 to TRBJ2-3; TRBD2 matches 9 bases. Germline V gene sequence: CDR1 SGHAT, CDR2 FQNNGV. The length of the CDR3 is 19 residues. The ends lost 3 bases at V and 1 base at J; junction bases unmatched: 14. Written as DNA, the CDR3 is TGTGCCAGCAGCTTCCGACTAGCGGCCGACGGTAGGGGCACAGATACGCAGTATTTT. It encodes CASSFRLAADGRGTDTQYF.

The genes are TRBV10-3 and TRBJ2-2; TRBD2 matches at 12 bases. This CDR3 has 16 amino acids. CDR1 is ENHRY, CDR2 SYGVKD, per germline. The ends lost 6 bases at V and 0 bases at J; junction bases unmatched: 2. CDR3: CAISWTSGANTGELFF. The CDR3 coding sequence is TGTGCCATCAGCTGGACTAGCGGGGCGAACACCGGGGAGCTGTTTTTT.

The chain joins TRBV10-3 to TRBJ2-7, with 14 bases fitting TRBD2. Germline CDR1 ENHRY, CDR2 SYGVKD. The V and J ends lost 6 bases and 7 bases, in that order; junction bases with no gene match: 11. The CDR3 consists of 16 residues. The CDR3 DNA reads TGTGCCATCAGCGGACTAGCGGGAGGCCTCCTAAAAGAGCAGTACTTC. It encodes CAISGLAGGLLKEQYF.